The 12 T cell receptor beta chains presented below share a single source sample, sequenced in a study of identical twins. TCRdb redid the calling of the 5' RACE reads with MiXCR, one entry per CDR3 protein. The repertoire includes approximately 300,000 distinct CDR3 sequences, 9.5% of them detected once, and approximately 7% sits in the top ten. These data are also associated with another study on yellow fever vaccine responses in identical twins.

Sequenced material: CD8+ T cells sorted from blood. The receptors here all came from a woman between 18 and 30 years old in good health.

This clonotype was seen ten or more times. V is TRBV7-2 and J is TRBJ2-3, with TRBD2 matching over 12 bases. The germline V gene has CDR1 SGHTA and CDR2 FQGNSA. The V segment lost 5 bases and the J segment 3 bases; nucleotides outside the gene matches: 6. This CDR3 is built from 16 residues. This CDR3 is CASSIPTSGGTDTQYF. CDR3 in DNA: TGTGCCAGCAGCATCCCGACTAGCGGGGGTACAGATACGCAGTATTTT.

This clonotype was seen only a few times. CDR3 residues: CASSSDSLLTGDYGYTF. The CDR3 nucleotides are TGTGCCAGCAGTTCCGATAGCCTTTTGACAGGGGATTATGGCTACACCTTC. The chain employs TRBV28 and TRBJ1-2; 8 bases map to TRBD1. V shed 4 bases and J 5 bases; nucleotides not matched to a gene: 15. The CDR3 has 17 amino acids. From germline, CDR1 is MDHEN and CDR2 SYDVKM.

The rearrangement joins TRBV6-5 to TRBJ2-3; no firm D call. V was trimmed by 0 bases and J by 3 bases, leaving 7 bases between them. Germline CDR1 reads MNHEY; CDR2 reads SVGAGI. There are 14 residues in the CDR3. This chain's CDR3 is CASSYSPATDTQYF. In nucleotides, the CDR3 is TGTGCCAGCAGTTACTCCCCGGCGACAGATACGCAGTATTTT.

The CDR3 loop reads CASSLARVTEAFF. The CDR3 DNA sequence: TGTGCCAGCAGCTTAGCCAGGGTCACTGAAGCTTTCTTT. The chain combines TRBV13 with TRBJ1-1, with TRBD1 as a possible D gene (5 bases). From germline, CDR1 is PRHDT and CDR2 FYEKMQ (reference sequence). V was shortened by 1 base and J by 4 bases, with 7 bases between the two germline ends. The CDR3 consists of 13 residues.

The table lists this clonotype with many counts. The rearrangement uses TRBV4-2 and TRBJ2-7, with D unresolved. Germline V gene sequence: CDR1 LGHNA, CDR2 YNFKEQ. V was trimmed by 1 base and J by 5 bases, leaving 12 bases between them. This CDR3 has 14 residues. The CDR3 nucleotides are TGTGCCAGCAGCCAAGTGCGCGGTCGGGACGAGCAGTACTTC. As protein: CASSQVRGRDEQYF.

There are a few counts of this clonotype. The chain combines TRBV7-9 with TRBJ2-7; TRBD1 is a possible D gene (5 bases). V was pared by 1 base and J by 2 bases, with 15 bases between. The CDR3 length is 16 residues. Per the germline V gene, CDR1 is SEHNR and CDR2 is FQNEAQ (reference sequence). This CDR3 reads CASSLEGAGPPYEQYF. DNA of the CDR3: TGTGCCAGCAGCTTAGAAGGGGCAGGTCCCCCCTACGAGCAGTACTTC.

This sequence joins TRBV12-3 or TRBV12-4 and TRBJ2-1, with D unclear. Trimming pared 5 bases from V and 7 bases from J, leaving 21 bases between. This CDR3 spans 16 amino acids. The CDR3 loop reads CASSANRGVGRNEQFF. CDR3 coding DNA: TGTGCCAGCAGTGCGAACCGTGGGGTCGGGCGGAATGAGCAGTTCTTC.

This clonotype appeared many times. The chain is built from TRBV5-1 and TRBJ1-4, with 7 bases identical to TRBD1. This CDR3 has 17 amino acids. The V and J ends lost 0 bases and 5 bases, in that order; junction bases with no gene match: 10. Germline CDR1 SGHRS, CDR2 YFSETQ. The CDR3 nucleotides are TGCGCCAGCAGCTTGGGACAGGGACTTCTGCTAAATGAAAAACTGTTTTTT. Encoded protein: CASSLGQGLLLNEKLFF.

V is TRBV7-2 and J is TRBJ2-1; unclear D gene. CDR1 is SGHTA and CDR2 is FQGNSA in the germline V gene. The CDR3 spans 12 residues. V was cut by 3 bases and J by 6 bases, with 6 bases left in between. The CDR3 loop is CASSLAVNEQFF. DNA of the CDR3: TGTGCCAGCAGCTTGGCGGTCAATGAGCAGTTCTTC.

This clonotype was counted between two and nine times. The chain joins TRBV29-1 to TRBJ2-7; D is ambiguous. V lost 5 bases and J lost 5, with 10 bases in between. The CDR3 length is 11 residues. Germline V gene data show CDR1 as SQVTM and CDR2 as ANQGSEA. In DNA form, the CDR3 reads TGCAGCGTTTCGTGGGGAAACGAGCAGTACTTC. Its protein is CSVSWGNEQYF.

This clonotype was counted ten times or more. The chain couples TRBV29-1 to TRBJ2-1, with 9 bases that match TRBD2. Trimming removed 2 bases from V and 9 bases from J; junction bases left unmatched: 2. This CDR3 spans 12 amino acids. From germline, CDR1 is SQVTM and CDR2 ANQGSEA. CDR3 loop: CSVEQTSGEQFF. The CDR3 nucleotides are TGCAGCGTTGAACAGACTAGCGGTGAGCAGTTCTTC.

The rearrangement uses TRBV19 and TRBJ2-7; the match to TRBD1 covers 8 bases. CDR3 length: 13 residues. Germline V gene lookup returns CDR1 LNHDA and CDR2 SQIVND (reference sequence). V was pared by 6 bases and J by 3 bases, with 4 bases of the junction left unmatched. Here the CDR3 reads CASRETGDYEQYF. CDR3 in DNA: TGTGCCAGTAGGGAGACAGGGGACTACGAGCAGTACTTC.